These 8 T cell receptor beta chains were all obtained from the same sample, sequenced in a study of shared clonotypes between healthy human individuals. Generated by immunoSEQ multiplex PCR, the TCRdb table keeps only in-frame clones and is missing some. The table shows about 2,500,000 clones, with 90% to 95% occurring only once. Specimen: naive CD4+ T cells sorted from blood. As for subset: CD45RA+ positively selected. Receptors originate from a man aged 18 to 29 in good health.

The V gene is TRBV9, the J gene TRBJ2-3; D remains ambiguous. CDR1 is SGDLS, CDR2 YYNGEE, per germline. The CDR3 totals 14 residues. V dropped 0 bases and J dropped 4 bases, with 9 bases sitting between them. The CDR3 sequence: CASSVGVVADTQYF. The CDR3 DNA reads TGTGCCAGCAGCGTAGGGGTAGTTGCAGATACGCAGTATTTT.

The rearrangement links TRBV10-3 to TRBJ2-1, with 10 bases identical to TRBD2. Germline trimming cut 4 bases from V and 0 bases from J; bases unmatched to any gene: 3. Germline V gene sequence: CDR1 ENHRY, CDR2 SYGVKD. There are 16 residues in the CDR3. CDR3 sequence: CAISVASGSSYNEQFF. The DNA of the CDR3 is TGTGCCATCAGTGTAGCTAGCGGGAGCTCCTACAATGAGCAGTTCTTC.

In DNA form, the CDR3 reads TGTGCCAGCAGCTCCTCGGGACGGCTTAACTATGGCTACACCTTC. Amino acids: CASSSSGRLNYGYTF. The chain carries TRBV11-3 and TRBJ1-2, with D possibly matching TRBD1 (5 bases). There are 15 residues in the CDR3. The germline V gene has CDR1 SGHNT and CDR2 YENEEA. V was shortened by 4 bases and J by 1 base, with 13 bases between the two germline ends.

The chain joins TRBV7-8 to TRBJ2-7; D call uncertain. Germline V gene lookup returns CDR1 SGHVS and CDR2 FQNEAQ. Between the trimmed V and J ends, which lost 5 bases and 1 base, there was a span of 9 bases. The length of the CDR3 is 13 residues. CDR3 sequence reads: CASSPPRSYEQYF. The CDR3 nucleotides read TGTGCCAGCAGCCCCCCCAGATCCTACGAGCAGTACTTC.

This clone came up a few times. Other DNA sequences in this specimen translate into the identical CDR3. The rearrangement joins TRBV5-1 to TRBJ1-3; no clear D. V lost 0 bases to trimming and J lost 3 bases, with 4 bases between them. This CDR3 region has 13 residues. The germline CDR1 and CDR2 sequences are SGHRS and YFSETQ. As DNA, the CDR3 is TGCGCCAGCAGCTTGGACATTGGAAACACCATATATTTT. Amino acids: CASSLDIGNTIYF.

DNA of the CDR3: TGCGCCAGCAGCAAGGGGACAGGGGACTACAATGAGCAGTTCTTC. It encodes CASSKGTGDYNEQFF. The V and J genes are TRBV5-1 and TRBJ2-1; 10 bases agree with TRBD1. V lost 4 bases and J lost 3; bases outside the gene matches: 4. This CDR3 spans 15 amino acids. The V gene's germline CDR1 is SGHRS and CDR2 YFSETQ. Full variable domain (outside the CDR3, taken from reference TRBV5-1 and TRBJ2-1): KAGVTQTPRYLIKTRGQQVTLSCSPISGHRSVSWYQQTPGQGLQFLFEYFSETQRNKGNFPGRFSGRQFSNSRSEMNVSTLELGDSALYLCASSKGTGDYNEQFFGPGTRLTVL.

The chain combines TRBV7-8 with TRBJ1-1; TRBD1 might be the D (5 bases). CDR3 length equals 14 residues. The V end was cut by 4 bases, the J end by 1 base, with 10 bases between. In germline, CDR1 is SGHVS, CDR2 FQNEAQ. CDR3 DNA sequence: TGTGCCAGCAGCTGGGGCGGCACGAACACTGAAGCTTTCTTT. It specifies CASSWGGTNTEAFF. Full variable domain (missing parts from reference TRBV7-8 and TRBJ1-1): GAGVSQSPRYKVAKRGQDVALRCDPISGHVSLFWYQQALGQGPEFLTYFQNEAQLDKSGLPSDRFFAERPEGSVSTLKIQRTQQEDSAVYLCASSWGGTNTEAFFGQGTRLTVV.

To note about this clone: The sample holds other DNA sequences that translate to the same CDR3. CDR3 sequence: CASSLSTPNTGELFF. DNA of the CDR3: TGCGCCAGCAGCTTGTCGACCCCGAACACCGGGGAGCTGTTTTTT. This chain links TRBV5-1 with TRBJ2-2; no clear D gene. Trimming left V 1 base short and J 0 bases short, with 7 bases between. CDR1 and CDR2 from the germline V gene are SGHRS and YFSETQ. The CDR3 spans 15 residues. The full variable domain, rest sourced from reference TRBV5-1 and TRBJ2-2, is KAGVTQTPRYLIKTRGQQVTLSCSPISGHRSVSWYQQTPGQGLQFLFEYFSETQRNKGNFPGRFSGRQFSNSRSEMNVSTLELGDSALYLCASSLSTPNTGELFFGEGSRLTVL.